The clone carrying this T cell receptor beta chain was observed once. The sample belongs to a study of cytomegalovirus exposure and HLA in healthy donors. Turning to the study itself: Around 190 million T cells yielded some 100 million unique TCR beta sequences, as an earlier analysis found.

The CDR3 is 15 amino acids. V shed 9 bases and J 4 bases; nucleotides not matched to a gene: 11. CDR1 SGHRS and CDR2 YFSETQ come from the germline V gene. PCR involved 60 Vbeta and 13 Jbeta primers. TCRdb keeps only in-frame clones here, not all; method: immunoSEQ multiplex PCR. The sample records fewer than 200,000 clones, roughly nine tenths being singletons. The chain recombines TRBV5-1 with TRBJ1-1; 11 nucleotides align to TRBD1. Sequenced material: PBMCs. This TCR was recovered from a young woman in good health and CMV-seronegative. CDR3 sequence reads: CATKPGQGGGTEAFF. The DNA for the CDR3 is TGCGCCACCAAGCCGGGACAGGGGGGGGGCACTGAAGCTTTCTTT.